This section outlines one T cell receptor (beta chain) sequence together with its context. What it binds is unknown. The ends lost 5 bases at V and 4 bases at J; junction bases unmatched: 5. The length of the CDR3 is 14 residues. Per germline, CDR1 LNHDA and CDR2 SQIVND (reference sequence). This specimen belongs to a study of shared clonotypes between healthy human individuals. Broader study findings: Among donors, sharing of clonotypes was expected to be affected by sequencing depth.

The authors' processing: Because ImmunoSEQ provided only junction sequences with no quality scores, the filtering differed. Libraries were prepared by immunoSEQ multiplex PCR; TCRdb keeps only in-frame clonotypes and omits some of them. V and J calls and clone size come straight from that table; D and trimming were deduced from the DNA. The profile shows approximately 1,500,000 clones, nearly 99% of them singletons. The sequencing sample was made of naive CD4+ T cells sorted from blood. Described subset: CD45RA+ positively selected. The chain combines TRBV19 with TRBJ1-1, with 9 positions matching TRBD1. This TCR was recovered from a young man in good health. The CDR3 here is CASSVRQGVTEAFF. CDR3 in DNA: TGTGCCAGTAGTGTCAGACAGGGGGTCACTGAAGCTTTCTTT.